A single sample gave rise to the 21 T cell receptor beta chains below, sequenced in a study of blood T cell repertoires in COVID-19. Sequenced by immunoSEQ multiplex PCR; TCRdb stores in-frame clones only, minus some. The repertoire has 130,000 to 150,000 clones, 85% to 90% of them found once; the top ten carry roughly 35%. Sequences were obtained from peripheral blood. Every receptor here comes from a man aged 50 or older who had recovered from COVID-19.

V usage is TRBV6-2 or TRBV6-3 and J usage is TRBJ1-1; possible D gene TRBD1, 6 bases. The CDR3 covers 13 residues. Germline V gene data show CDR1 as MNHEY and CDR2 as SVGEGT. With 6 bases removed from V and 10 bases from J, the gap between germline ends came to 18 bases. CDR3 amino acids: CASSDGTNEGAFF. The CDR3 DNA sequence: TGTGCCAGCAGCGACGGGACAAACGAGGGAGCTTTCTTT.

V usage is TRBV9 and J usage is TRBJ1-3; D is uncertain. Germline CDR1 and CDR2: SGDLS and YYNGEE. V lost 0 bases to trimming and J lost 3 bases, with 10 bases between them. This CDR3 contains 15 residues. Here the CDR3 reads CASSVGAGGGNTIYF. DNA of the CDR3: TGTGCCAGCAGCGTAGGGGCAGGAGGTGGAAACACCATATATTTT.

The CDR3 protein is CASSVDPAPNTGELFF. CDR3 DNA sequence: TGTGCCAGCAGCGTAGACCCAGCGCCAAACACCGGGGAGCTGTTTTTT. V gene TRBV9 combines with J gene TRBJ2-2; D gene ambiguous. Germline V gene data show CDR1 as SGDLS and CDR2 as YYNGEE. Trimming cost V 0 bases and J 2 bases, with 11 bases left between them. The CDR3 is 16 residues long.

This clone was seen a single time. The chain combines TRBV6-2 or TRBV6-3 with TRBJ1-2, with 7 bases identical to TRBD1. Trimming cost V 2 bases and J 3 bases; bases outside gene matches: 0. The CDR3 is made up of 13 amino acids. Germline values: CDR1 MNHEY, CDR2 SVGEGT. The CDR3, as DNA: TGTGCCAGCAGTTACGGGACAGACTATGGCTACACCTTC. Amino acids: CASSYGTDYGYTF.

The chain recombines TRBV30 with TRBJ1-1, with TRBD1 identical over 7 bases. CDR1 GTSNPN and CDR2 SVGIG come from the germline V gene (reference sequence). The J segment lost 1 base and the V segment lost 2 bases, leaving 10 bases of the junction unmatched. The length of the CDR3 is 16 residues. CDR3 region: CAWSYRSAGGNTEAFF. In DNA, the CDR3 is TGTGCCTGGAGTTACCGATCGGCAGGGGGGAACACTGAAGCTTTCTTT.

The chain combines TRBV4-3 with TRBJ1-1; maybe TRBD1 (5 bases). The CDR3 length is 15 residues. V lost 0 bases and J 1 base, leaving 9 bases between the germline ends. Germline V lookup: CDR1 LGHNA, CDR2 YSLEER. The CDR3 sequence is CASSQDPQGNTEAFF. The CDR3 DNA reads TGCGCCAGCAGCCAAGATCCTCAGGGGAACACTGAAGCTTTCTTT.

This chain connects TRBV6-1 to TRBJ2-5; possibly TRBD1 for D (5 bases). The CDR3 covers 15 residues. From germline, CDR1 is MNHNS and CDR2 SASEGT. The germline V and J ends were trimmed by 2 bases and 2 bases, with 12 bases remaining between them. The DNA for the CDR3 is TGTGCCAGCAGTGAAATTCAGGGCCGACAAGAGACCCAGTACTTC. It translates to CASSEIQGRQETQYF.

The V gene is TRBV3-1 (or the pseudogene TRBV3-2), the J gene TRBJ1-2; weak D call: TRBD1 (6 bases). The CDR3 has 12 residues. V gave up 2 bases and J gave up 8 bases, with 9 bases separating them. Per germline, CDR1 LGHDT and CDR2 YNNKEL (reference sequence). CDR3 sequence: CASSQQGLGYTF. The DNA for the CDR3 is TGTGCCAGCAGCCAACAGGGGTTGGGCTACACCTTC.

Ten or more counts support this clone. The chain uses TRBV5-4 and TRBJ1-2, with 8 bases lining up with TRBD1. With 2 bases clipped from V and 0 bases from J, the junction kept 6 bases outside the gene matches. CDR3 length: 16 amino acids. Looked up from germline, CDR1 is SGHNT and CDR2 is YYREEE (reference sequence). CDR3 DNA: TGTGCCAGCAGCTTTACAGGGGGATCAGCTAACTATGGCTACACCTTC. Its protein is CASSFTGGSANYGYTF.

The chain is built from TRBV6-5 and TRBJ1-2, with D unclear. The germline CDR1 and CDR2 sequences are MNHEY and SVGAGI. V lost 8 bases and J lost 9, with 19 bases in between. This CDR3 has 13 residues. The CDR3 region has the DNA TGTGCCAGCTCTATGGGAGCAGGTCTACGCTACACCTTC. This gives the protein CASSMGAGLRYTF.

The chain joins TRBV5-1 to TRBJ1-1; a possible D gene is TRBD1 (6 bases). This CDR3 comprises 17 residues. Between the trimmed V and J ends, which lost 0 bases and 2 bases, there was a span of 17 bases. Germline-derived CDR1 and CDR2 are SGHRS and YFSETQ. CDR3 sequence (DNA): TGCGCCAGCAGCTTGGTGGGCAGGGGCCTACTTAACACTGAAGCTTTCTTT. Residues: CASSLVGRGLLNTEAFF.

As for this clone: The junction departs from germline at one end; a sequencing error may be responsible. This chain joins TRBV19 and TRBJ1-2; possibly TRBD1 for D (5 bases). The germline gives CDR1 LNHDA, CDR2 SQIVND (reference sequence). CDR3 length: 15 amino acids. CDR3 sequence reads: CASSIGYLGDYGYTF. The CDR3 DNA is TGTGCCAGTAGTATAGGTTATCTGGGGGACTACGGCTACACCTTC.

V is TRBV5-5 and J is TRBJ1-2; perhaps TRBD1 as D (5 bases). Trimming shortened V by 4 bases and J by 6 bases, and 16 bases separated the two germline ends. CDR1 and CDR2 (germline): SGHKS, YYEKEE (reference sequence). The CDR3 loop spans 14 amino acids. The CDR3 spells CASSSSGLGDGYTF. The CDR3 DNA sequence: TGTGCCAGCAGCAGTAGCGGGTTAGGGGATGGCTACACCTTC.

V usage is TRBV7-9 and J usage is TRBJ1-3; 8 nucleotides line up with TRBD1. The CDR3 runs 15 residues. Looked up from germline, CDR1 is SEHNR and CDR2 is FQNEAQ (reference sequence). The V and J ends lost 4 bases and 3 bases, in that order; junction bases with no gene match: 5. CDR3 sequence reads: CASSSGQGNGNTIYF. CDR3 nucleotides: TGTGCCAGCAGCTCCGGACAGGGAAATGGAAACACCATATATTTT.

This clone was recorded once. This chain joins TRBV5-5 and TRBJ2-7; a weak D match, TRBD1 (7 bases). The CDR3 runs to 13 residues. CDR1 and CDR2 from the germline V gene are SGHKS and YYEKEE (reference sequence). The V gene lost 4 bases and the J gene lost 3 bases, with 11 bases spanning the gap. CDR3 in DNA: TGTGCCAGCAGCACCCAGGGGGGCTACGAGCAGTACTTC. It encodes CASSTQGGYEQYF.

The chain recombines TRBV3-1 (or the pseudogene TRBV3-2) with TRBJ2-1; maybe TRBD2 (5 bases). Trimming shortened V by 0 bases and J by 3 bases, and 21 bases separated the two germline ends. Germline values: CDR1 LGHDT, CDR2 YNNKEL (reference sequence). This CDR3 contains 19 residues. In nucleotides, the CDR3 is TGTGCCAGCAGCCAAGATTTGGGGAAGGGTGGGAGATACTACAATGAGCAGTTCTTC. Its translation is CASSQDLGKGGRYYNEQFF.

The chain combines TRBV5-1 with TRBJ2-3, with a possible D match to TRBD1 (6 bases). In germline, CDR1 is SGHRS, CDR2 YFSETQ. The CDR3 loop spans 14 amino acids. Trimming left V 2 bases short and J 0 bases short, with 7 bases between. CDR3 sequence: CASSLQGSTDTQYF. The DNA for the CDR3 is TGCGCCAGCAGCTTACAGGGTAGCACAGATACGCAGTATTTT.

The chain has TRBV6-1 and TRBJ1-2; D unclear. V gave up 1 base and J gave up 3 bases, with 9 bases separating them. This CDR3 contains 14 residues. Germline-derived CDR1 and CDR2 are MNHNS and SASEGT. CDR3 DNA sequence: TGTGCCAGCAGTGAAGACCCGGAGGACTATGGCTACACCTTC. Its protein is CASSEDPEDYGYTF.

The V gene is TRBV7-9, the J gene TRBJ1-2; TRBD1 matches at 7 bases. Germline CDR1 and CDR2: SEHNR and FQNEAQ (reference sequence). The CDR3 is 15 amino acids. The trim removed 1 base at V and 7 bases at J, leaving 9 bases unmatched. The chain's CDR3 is CASSLGTGILAGYTF. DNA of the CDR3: TGTGCCAGCAGCTTAGGGACAGGTATATTGGCTGGCTACACCTTC.

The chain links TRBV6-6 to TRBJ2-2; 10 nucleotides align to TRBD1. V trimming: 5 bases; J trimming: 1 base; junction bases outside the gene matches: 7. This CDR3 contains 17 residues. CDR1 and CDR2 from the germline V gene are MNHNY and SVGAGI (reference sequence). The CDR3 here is CASSRKTGGLNTGELFF. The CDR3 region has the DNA TGTGCCAGCAGTCGTAAGACAGGGGGCCTGAACACCGGGGAGCTGTTTTTT.

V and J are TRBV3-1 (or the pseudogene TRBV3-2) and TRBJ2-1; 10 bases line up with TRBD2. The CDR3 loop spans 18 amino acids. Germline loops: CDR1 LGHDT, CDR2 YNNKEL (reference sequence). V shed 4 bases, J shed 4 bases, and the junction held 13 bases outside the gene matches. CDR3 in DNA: TGTGCCAGCAGCCCCCGGTTGGCTAGCGGGGGATTTTACAATGAGCAGTTCTTC. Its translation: CASSPRLASGGFYNEQFF.